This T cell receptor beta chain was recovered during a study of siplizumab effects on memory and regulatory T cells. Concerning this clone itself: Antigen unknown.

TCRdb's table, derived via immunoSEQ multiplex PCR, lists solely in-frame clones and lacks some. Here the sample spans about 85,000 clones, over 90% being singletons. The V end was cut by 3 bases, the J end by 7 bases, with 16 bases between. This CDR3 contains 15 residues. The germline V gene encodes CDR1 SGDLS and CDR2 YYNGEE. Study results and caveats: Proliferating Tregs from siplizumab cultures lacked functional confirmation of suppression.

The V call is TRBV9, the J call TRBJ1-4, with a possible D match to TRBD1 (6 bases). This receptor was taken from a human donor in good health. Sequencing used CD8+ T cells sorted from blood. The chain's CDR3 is CASSASGTRGEKLFF. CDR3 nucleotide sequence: TGTGCCAGCAGCGCAAGCGGGACAAGGGGTGAAAAACTGTTTTTT.